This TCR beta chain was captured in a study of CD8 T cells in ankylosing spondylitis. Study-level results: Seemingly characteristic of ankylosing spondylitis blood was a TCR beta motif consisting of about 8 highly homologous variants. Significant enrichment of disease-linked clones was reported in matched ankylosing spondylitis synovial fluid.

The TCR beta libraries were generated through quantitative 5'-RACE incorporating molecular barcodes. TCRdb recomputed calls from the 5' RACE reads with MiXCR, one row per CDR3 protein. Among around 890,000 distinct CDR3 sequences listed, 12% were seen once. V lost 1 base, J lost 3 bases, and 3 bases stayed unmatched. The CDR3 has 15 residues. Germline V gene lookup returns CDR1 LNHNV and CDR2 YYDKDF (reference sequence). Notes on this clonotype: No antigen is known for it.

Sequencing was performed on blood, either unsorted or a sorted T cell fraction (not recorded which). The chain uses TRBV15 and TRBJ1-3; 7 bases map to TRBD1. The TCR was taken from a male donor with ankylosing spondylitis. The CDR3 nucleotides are TGTGCCACCAGCAGAGGGGGGACAGTTGGAAACACCATATATTTT. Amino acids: CATSRGGTVGNTIYF.